Following are 10 T cell receptor beta chains from one sample sequenced in a study of shared clonotypes between healthy human individuals. Data came from immunoSEQ multiplex PCR; TCRdb stores just in-frame clones and leaves some out. The sample records hundreds of thousands of clones, around 90% being singletons. Source material: memory CD8+ T cells sorted from blood. Sample subset: CD45RO+ cells pooled with CCR7-negative TemRA cells. The source is a man between 18 and 29 years old in good health.

J is TRBJ2-1 and V is TRBV5-1; TRBD1 matches at 8 bases. Germline values: CDR1 SGHRS, CDR2 YFSETQ. The CDR3 runs 14 residues. The trim removed 4 bases at V and 3 bases at J, leaving 3 bases unmatched. The CDR3 loop is CASSIGTGYNEQFF. CDR3 coding DNA: TGCGCCAGCAGCATAGGGACAGGCTACAATGAGCAGTTCTTC.

This clone was recorded only once. The chain is built from TRBV28 and TRBJ2-5; D ambiguous. Per the germline V gene, CDR1 is MDHEN and CDR2 is SYDVKM. This CDR3 is 13 amino acids long. V lost 4 bases and J 4 bases, leaving 10 bases between the germline ends. The CDR3: CASSWRSIETQYF. CDR3 bases: TGTGCCAGCAGTTGGCGCAGTATAGAGACCCAGTACTTC.

The chain joins TRBV9 to TRBJ2-3, with 15 bases that match TRBD2. V shed 7 bases, J shed 3 bases, and the junction held 3 bases outside the gene matches. The CDR3 sequence is 15 residues long. Germline V CDR1 and CDR2: SGDLS, YYNGEE. CDR3 loop: CASGLAGGPTDTQYF. The CDR3, as DNA: TGTGCCAGCGGACTAGCGGGAGGGCCGACAGATACGCAGTATTTT.

The gene calls are TRBV4-1 and TRBJ1-1; 7 bases agree with TRBD1. This CDR3 is built from 17 residues. Per germline, CDR1 MGHRA and CDR2 YSYEKL. V shed 5 bases, J shed 1 base, and the junction held 13 bases outside the gene matches. The CDR3 here is CASSIYQGEGPNTEAFF. The CDR3 DNA reads as TGCGCCAGCAGCATATACCAGGGGGAAGGTCCGAACACTGAAGCTTTCTTT.

This chain uses TRBV6-1 with TRBJ1-5; D not resolved. The CDR3 consists of 15 residues. Germline CDR1 and CDR2: MNHNS and SASEGT. V was trimmed by 1 base and J by 6 bases, leaving 13 bases between them. CDR3 bases: TGTGCCAGCAGTGAAGTACTATTGGCGGGTCAGCCCCAGCATTTT. Protein sequence: CASSEVLLAGQPQHF.

This clone was counted once. This chain uses TRBV7-9 with TRBJ1-2; the D gene is possibly TRBD1 (5 bases). In germline, CDR1 is SEHNR, CDR2 FQNEAQ (reference sequence). With 1 base removed from V and 7 bases from J, the gap between germline ends came to 13 bases. This CDR3 is built from 14 residues. For the CDR3, the DNA is TGTGCCAGCAGCTTAGATCCAGGGTCTATTGGCTACACCTTC. This codes for CASSLDPGSIGYTF.

This rearrangement joins TRBV7-2 to TRBJ1-2; a possible D gene is TRBD1 (5 bases). The CDR3 runs 14 residues. Germline lookup yields CDR1 SGHTA and CDR2 FQGNSA. V was pared by 4 bases and J by 3 bases, with 12 bases between. In nucleotides, the CDR3 is TGTGCCAGCAGCTCCGCGGGGACGGACTATGGCTACACCTTC. This sequence encodes CASSSAGTDYGYTF. Based on the CDR3 plus reference TRBV7-2 and TRBJ1-2, the full variable domain is GAGVSQSPSNKVTEKGKDVELRCDPISGHTALYWYRQSLGQGLEFLIYFQGNSAPDKSGLPSDRFSAERTGGSVSTLTIQRTQQEDSAVYLCASSSAGTDYGYTFGSGTRLTVV.

This chain joins TRBV7-9 and TRBJ1-5; D is unresolved. The CDR3 is 13 residues long. The germline V and J ends were trimmed by 2 bases and 5 bases, with 7 bases remaining between them. Looked up from germline, CDR1 is SEHNR and CDR2 is FQNEAQ (reference sequence). The CDR3: CASSLSPYQPQHF. In DNA, the CDR3 is TGTGCCAGCAGCTTATCCCCCTATCAGCCCCAGCATTTT. Together with reference TRBV7-9 and TRBJ1-5, the CDR3 gives the full variable domain: DTGVSQNPRHKITKRGQNVTFRCDPISEHNRLYWYRQTLGQGPEFLTYFQNEAQLEKSRLLSDRFSAERPKGSFSTLEIQRTEQGDSAMYLCASSLSPYQPQHFGDGTRLSIL.

The chain couples TRBV28 to TRBJ2-7; D may be TRBD1 (6 bases). The V and J ends lost 6 bases and 3 bases respectively, with 18 bases between them. Germline CDR1 reads MDHEN; CDR2 reads SYDVKM. The CDR3 spans 15 residues. The CDR3 DNA is TGTGCCAGCAGCCTACCTGTACAGGGCGACTACGAGCAGTACTTC. It is translated as CASSLPVQGDYEQYF.

This clone was detected only once. The chain combines TRBV5-8 with TRBJ2-3; D is undetermined. The CDR3 runs to 14 residues. V was clipped by 2 bases and J by 4 bases, with 11 bases between them. Germline CDR1 and CDR2: SGHTS and YDEGEE. The CDR3 here is CASSFLPASDTQYF. The CDR3 coding sequence is TGTGCCAGCAGCTTCCTCCCGGCGTCAGATACGCAGTATTTT. Filled out from reference TRBV5-8 and TRBJ2-3, the complete variable domain reads EAGVTQSPTHLIKTRGQQATLRCSPISGHTSVYWYQQALGLGLQFLLWYDEGEERNRGNFPPRFSGRQFPNYSSELNVNALELEDSALYLCASSFLPASDTQYFGPGTRLTVL.